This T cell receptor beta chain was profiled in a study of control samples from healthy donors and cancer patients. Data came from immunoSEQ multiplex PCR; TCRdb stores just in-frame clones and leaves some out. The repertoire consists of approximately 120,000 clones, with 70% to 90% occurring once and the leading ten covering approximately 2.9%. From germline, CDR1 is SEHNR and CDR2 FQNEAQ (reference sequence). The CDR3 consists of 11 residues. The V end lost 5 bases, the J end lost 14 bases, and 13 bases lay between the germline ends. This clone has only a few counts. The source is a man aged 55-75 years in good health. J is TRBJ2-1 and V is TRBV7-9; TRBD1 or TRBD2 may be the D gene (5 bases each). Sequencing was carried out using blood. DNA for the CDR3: TGTGCCAGCAGCCACTGGGACCGGAAGTTCTTC. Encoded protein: CASSHWDRKFF.